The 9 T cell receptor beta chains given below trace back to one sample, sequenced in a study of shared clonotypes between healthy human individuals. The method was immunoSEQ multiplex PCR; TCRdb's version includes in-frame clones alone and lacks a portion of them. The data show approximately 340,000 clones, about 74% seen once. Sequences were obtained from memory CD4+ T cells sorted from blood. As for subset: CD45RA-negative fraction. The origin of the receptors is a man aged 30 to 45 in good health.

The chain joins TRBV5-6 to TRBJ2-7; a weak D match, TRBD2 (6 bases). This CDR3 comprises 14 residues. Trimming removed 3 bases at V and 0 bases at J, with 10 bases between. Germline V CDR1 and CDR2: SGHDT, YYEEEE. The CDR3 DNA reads TGTGCCAGCAGCTCAGCGGGTCCCTCCTACGAGCAGTACTTC. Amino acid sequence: CASSSAGPSYEQYF.

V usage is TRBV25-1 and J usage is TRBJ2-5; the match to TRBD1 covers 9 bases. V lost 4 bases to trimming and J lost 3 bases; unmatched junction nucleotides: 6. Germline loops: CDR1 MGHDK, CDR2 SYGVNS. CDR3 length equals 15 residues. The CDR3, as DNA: TGTGCCAGCAGTGCGGTGGGACAGGGTGAAGAGACCCAGTACTTC. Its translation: CASSAVGQGEETQYF.

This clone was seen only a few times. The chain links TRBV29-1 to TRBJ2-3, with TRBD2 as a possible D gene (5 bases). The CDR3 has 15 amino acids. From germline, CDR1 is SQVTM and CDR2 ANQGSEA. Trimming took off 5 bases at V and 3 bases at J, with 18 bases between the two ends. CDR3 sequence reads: CSVSRGVTGTDTQYF. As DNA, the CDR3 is TGCAGCGTTTCTCGGGGAGTGACGGGGACAGATACGCAGTATTTT.

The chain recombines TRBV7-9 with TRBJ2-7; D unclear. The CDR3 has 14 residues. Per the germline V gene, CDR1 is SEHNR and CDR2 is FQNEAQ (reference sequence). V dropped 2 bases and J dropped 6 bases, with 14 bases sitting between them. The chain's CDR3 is CASSLLGRFSEQYF. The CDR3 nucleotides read TGTGCCAGCAGCTTATTGGGTAGGTTCTCCGAGCAGTACTTC.

CDR3 protein: CASSSTGADTGELFF. The CDR3 DNA reads as TGTGCCAGCAGCTCAACAGGGGCGGACACCGGGGAGCTGTTTTTT. The chain is built from TRBV11-3 and TRBJ2-2; 7 positions match TRBD1. CDR3 length: 15 amino acids. CDR1 is SGHNT, CDR2 YENEEA, per germline. The V segment lost 4 bases and the J segment 3 bases; nucleotides outside the gene matches: 5.

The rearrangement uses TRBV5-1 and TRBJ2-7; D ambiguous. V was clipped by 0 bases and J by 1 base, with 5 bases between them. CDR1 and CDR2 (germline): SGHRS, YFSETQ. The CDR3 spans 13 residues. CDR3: CASSLAQSYEQYF. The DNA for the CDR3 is TGCGCCAGCAGCTTGGCTCAATCCTACGAGCAGTACTTC.

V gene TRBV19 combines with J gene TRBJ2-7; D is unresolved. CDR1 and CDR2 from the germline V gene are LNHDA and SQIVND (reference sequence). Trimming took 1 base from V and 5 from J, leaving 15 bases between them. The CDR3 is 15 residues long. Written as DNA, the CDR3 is TGTGCCAGTAGTATAGGCCAGTCAGGTTCGGACGAGCAGTACTTC. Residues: CASSIGQSGSDEQYF. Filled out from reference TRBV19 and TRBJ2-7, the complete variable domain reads DGGITQSPKYLFRKEGQNVTLSCEQNLNHDAMYWYRQDPGQGLRLIYYSQIVNDFQKGDIAEGYSVSREKKESFPLTVTSAQKNPTAFYLCASSIGQSGSDEQYFGPGTRLTVT.

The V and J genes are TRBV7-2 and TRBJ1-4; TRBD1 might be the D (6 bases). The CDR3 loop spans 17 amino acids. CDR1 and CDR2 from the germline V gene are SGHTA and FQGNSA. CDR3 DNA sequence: TGTGCGACGGGTGGCGGGACATCAACCGGTGGGGGGGAAAAACTGTTTTTT. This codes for CATGGGTSTGGGEKLFF.

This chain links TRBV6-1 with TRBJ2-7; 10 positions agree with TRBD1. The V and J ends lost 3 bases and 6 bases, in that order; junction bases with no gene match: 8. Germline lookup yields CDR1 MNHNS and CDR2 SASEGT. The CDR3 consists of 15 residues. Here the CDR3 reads CASSDSGTGVGEQYF. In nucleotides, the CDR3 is TGTGCCAGCAGTGACTCCGGGACAGGGGTCGGCGAGCAGTACTTC.